The clone carrying this T cell receptor beta chain was recorded many times. Its antigen is currently unknown. Trimming cost V 7 bases and J 2 bases, with 11 bases left between them. The CDR3 consists of 13 residues. The germline CDR1 and CDR2 sequences are SNHLY and FYNNEI. The sample is drawn from a study of OX40 agonist ivuxolimab in advanced cancers. Study at large: The dose-escalation cohort had hepatocellular carcinoma, melanoma, renal cell or head and neck cancer. Aged about 23 to 80 with a mean of approximately 57 years, they were 75% to 85% male.

Assay: immunoSEQ multiplex PCR; the TCRdb copy retains only in-frame clones and omits some. The sample has 55,000 to 65,000 clones, roughly 84% seen once. Study conclusions and caveats: Clonal expansion from baseline to week 6 occurred in both CD4+ and CD8+ T cells. Compared with others, partial responders at 0.1-3.0 mg/kg displayed clonal expansion among the lowest.

The TCR sequence derives from an adult with an advanced solid tumor such as melanoma, head and neck, liver or kidney cancer. V and J are TRBV2 and TRBJ1-1; no clear D. This specimen was CD4+ or CD8+ T cells sorted from blood, taken in a trial of the OX40 agonist ivuxolimab. CDR3 coding DNA: TGTGCCAGCAATGAGGTCCCTAACACTGAAGCTTTCTTT. Translating it yields CASNEVPNTEAFF. Variable domain in full (rest from reference TRBV2 and TRBJ1-1): EPEVTQTPSHQVTQMGQEVILRCVPISNHLYFYWYRQILGQKVEFLVSFYNNEISEKSEIFDDQFSVERPDGSNFTLKIRSTKLEDSAMYFCASNEVPNTEAFFGQGTRLTVV.